The rows below give T cell receptor beta chains drawn from one sample of a study of blood T cells in healthy people across ages. MiXCR was run by TCRdb on the 5' RACE reads, yielding one entry per CDR3 protein. The data show approximately 1,700,000 distinct CDR3 sequences, approximately 40% seen once. Sequencing was done on a sample of blood. All receptors come from a human donor in good health. CDR3s include the opening cysteine and the closing phenylalanine or tryptophan.

>TRBJ1-2|TRBV4-2
CASSQEAAAAYGYTF
>TRBJ1-2|TRBV12-3/TRBV12-4
CASTRTPEWVTF
>TRBJ1-2|TRBV6-2/TRBV6-3
CASSYAPTGNGYTF
>TRBJ2-3|TRBV6-2/TRBV6-3
CASSPIGASGGGDTQYF
>TRBJ2-6|TRBV2
CASSLRGIDSGANVLTF
>.|TRBV7-2
CASSLVVGPNPYEQYF
>TRBJ2-7|TRBV15
CATSTPGTEPYEQYF
>TRBJ2-3|TRBV20-1
CSARVGRGLTDSQYF
>TRBJ1-1|TRBV7-9
CASSPPDRGPREDTEAFF
>TRBJ2-7|TRBV7-2
CASSFLAVQTYEQYF
>TRBJ2-1|TRBV28
CAIQRGVYNEQFF